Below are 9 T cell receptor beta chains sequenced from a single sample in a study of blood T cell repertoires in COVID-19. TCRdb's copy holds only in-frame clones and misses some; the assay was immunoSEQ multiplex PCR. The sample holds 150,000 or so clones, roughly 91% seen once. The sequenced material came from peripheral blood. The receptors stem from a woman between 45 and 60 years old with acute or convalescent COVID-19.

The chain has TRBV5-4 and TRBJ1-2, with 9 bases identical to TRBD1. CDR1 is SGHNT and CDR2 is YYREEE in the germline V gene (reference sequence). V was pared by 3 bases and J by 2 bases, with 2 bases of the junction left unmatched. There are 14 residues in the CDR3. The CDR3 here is CASSSDRGNYGYTF. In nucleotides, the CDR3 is TGTGCCAGCAGCTCCGACAGGGGGAACTATGGCTACACCTTC.

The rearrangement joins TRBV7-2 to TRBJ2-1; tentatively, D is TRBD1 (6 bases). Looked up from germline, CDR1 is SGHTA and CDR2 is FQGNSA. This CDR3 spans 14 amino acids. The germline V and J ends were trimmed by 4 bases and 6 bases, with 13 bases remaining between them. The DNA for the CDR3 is TGTGCCAGCAGCTCGGGACAAGTAGCCAATGAGCAGTTCTTC. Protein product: CASSSGQVANEQFF.

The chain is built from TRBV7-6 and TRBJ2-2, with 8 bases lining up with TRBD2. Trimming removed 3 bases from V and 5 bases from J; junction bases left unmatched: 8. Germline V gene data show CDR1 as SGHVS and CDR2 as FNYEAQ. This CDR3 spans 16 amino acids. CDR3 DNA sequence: TGTGCCAGCAGCTTGAGCGGGGGACTTGGGACCGGGGAGCTGTTTTTT. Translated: CASSLSGGLGTGELFF.

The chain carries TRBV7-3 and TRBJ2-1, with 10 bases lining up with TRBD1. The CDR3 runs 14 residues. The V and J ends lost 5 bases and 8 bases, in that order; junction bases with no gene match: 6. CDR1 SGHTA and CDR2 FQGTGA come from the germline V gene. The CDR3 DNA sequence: TGTGCCAGCAGCCTACTAGGACAGGGGGATGAGCAGTTCTTC. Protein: CASSLLGQGDEQFF.

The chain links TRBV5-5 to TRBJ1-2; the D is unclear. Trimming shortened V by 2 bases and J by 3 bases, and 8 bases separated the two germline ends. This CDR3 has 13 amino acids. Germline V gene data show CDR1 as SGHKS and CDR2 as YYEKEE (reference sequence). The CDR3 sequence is CASSLERYYGYTF. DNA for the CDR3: TGTGCCAGCAGCTTAGAACGGTACTATGGCTACACCTTC.

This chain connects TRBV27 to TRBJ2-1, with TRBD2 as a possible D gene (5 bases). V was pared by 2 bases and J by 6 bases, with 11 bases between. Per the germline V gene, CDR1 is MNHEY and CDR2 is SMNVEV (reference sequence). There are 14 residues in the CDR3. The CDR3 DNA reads TGTGCCAGCAGTTTAGGCCCGGGATCCAATGAGCAGTTCTTC. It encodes CASSLGPGSNEQFF.

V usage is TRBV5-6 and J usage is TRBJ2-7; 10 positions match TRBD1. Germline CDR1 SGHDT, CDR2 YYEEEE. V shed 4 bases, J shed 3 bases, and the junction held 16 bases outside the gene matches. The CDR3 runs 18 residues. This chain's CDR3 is CASSHRTGGYETGYEQYF. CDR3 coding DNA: TGTGCCAGCAGCCACAGGACAGGGGGGTACGAGACCGGCTACGAGCAGTACTTC.

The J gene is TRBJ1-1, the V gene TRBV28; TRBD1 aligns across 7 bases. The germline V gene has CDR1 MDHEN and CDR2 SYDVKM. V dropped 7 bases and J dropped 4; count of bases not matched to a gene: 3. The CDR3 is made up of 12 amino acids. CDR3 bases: TGTGCCAGCAATAGGGACAGCACTGAAGCTTTCTTT. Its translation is CASNRDSTEAFF.

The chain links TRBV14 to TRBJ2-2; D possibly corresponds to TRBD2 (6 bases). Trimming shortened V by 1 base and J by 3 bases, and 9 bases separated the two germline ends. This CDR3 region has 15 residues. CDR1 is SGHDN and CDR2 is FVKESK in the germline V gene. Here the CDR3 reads CASSQVGGYTGELFF. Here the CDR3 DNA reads TGTGCCAGCAGCCAAGTCGGGGGATACACCGGGGAGCTGTTTTTT.